A selection of T cell receptor beta chains follows, all from one sample in a study of blood T cell repertoires in COVID-19. The method was immunoSEQ multiplex PCR; TCRdb's version includes in-frame clones alone and lacks a portion of them. The top ten clones hold approximately 2% of a sample with some 380,000 clones, approximately 91% of them seen once. Sequencing input: PBMCs or T cells enriched from blood (not recorded which). These receptors were collected from a middle-aged woman with acute COVID-19. CDR3s include the opening cysteine and the closing phenylalanine or tryptophan. The D gene is left open where the match is weak. Expanded clones are given a class, and other clones once, few, many or no size at all.

d_call	j_call	v_call	clone_size	cdr3_length	cdr3_nt	cdr3_aa
-	TRBJ2-3	TRBV7-9	-	13	TGTGCCAGCAGCAAGGGAGGCACAGATACGCAGTATTTT	CASSKGGTDTQYF
-	TRBJ1-4	TRBV4-1	-	15	TGCGCCAGCAGCCAGGAATCCGGGAGAAGTGAAAAACTGTTTTTT	CASSQESGRSEKLFF
TRBD1	TRBJ2-1	TRBV5-1	-	15	TGCGCCAGCAGCCCGGGACAGGGGAGGAACAATGAGCAGTTCTTC	CASSPGQGRNNEQFF
-	TRBJ1-1	TRBV19	-	14	TGTGCCAGTAGTATGACAGCGGGAAGCACTGAAGCTTTCTTT	CASSMTAGSTEAFF
TRBD1	TRBJ1-2	TRBV29-1	-	12	TGCAGCTCGCGGGAGGGGGCCGGTGGCTACACCTTC	CSSREGAGGYTF
-	TRBJ1-2	TRBV19	-	14	TGTGCCAGTAGTAGCCCCAGGGGAAGCTATGGCTACACCTTC	CASSSPRGSYGYTF
-	TRBJ2-1	TRBV2	-	15	TGTGCCAGCAGTGGGAGTAGCGGCCTGGGCGGTGAGCAGTTCTTC	CASSGSSGLGGEQFF
-	TRBJ1-1	TRBV10-1	-	13	TGCGCCAGCAGTGAGGGGGGGTCGGGTGAAGCTTTCTTT	CASSEGGSGEAFF
TRBD1	TRBJ1-1	TRBV5-8	-	14	TGTGCCAGCAGCCGGGGACAGGTGAACACTGAAGCTTTCTTT	CASSRGQVNTEAFF
-	TRBJ2-1	TRBV10-2	few	13	TGCGCCAGCAGACATGACTCAAACAATGAGCAGTTCTTC	CASRHDSNNEQFF
-	TRBJ2-2	TRBV3-1/TRBV3-2	-	13	TGTGCCAGCAGCCATTTAAGCGCCGGGGAGCTGTTTTTT	CASSHLSAGELFF
TRBD2	TRBJ2-5	TRBV9	-	15	TGTGCCAGCAGTACTAGCGGGGGGGCCGCGGAGACCCAGTACTTC	CASSTSGGAAETQYF
TRBD1	TRBJ1-1	TRBV11-2	-	13	TGTGCCAGCAGCTACAGGGGCGGCACTGAAGCTTTCTTT	CASSYRGGTEAFF
TRBD2	TRBJ2-3	TRBV3-1/TRBV3-2	-	15	TGTGCCAGCAAAGCAGGACTAGCGGGGACAGATACGCAGTATTTT	CASKAGLAGTDTQYF
TRBD2	TRBJ2-7	TRBV13	-	14	TGTGCCAGCAGCTACCGCGGGGGGGCCTCAGAGCAGTACTTC	CASSYRGGASEQYF
-	TRBJ2-3	TRBV5-4	-	16	TGTGCCAGCAGCGGCAAGCAGGGAATTCGGGCAGATACGCAGTATTTT	CASSGKQGIRADTQYF
-	TRBJ1-1	TRBV25-1	-	15	TGTGCCAGCAGTGAGTGGGGAGGGGTTCGTGGTGAAGCTTTCTTT	CASSEWGGVRGEAFF
-	TRBJ2-1	TRBV4-1	-	15	TGCGCCAGCAGCCAAGGCCAGGCCTCCTACAATGAGCAGTTCTTC	CASSQGQASYNEQFF
-	TRBJ1-1	TRBV19	few	15	TGTGCCAGTAGTTCCCGGTCGGCAGGGAACACTGAAGCTTTCTTT	CASSSRSAGNTEAFF
TRBD2	TRBJ2-3	TRBV7-2	once	18	TGTGCCAGCAGCTTAGCCCGGAGGAGCGGGGGTACCACAGATACGCAGTATTTT	CASSLARRSGGTTDTQYF
-	TRBJ1-2	TRBV10-3	-	17	TGTGCCATCAGGGGAGAACAGGGCCAGGTTGAAGTTCATGGCTACACCTTC	CAIRGEQGQVEVHGYTF
-	TRBJ1-1	TRBV30	-	12	TGTGCCTGGGAGCGGGGGCGCACTGAAGCTTTCTTT	CAWERGRTEAFF
-	TRBJ1-6	TRBV3-1/TRBV3-2	-	14	TGTGCCAGCAGCCAGGGGGGGCAAAATTCACCCCTCCACTTT	CASSQGGQNSPLHF
-	TRBJ2-1	TRBV9	-	15	TGTGCCAGCAGCGTAGGAGGACACCACTACAATGAGCAGTTCTTC	CASSVGGHHYNEQFF
TRBD1	TRBJ1-2	TRBV10-2	-	13	TGCGCCAGCAGAGGGACAGACCCCTATGGCTACACCTTC	CASRGTDPYGYTF
-	TRBJ1-6	TRBV5-4	few	16	TGTGCCAGCAGCTTGGCCGGGAGCTCCTATAATTCACCCCTCCACTTT	CASSLAGSSYNSPLHF
-	TRBJ1-1	TRBV2	-	11	TGTGCCAGCAGGGAGACTGCTGAAGCTTTCTTT	CASRETAEAFF
TRBD1	TRBJ1-4	TRBV5-1	-	14	TGCGCCAGCGGGCACGGGGACAGTAATGAAAAACTGTTTTTT	CASGHGDSNEKLFF
TRBD1	TRBJ1-2	TRBV19	few	14	TGTGCCAGTAGACAAAGTCCCGGGACAGTGTTGAGCACCTTC	CASRQSPGTVLSTF
-	TRBJ1-6	TRBV19	-	16	TGTGCCAGTAGATGGACAGTAGGGTCCTATAATTCACCCCTCCACTTT	CASRWTVGSYNSPLHF
TRBD1	TRBJ1-1	TRBV7-6	-	13	TGTGCCAGCAGCTTGACAGGGGGCACTGAAGCTTTCTTT	CASSLTGGTEAFF
-	TRBJ2-7	TRBV2	-	11	TGTGCCAGCGAGCTGGGGGGCGAGCAGTACTTC	CASELGGEQYF
TRBD1	TRBJ2-2	TRBV19	-	16	TGTGCCAGTAGTACCAGGGGGCGCGGTAACACCGGGGAGCTGTTTTTT	CASSTRGRGNTGELFF